What follows are 25 T cell receptor beta chains derived from one specimen sequenced in a study of T cells in Graves' hyperthyroidism and ophthalmopathy. RNA transcripts served as the template for amplifying TCR beta CDR3 regions. TCR CDR3 regions were first amplified by RT-PCR with HTBI primers. Via MiXCR, TCRdb re-called the multiplex PCR reads, giving one row per CDR3 protein. The sample includes about 400,000 distinct CDR3 sequences, roughly 25% of them seen just once. Sequencing used blood. Receptors were obtained from a man aged 45-65 years with Graves' hyperthyroidism.

V gene TRBV5-1 combines with J gene TRBJ2-5; D call uncertain. CDR1 is SGHRS and CDR2 is YFSETQ in the germline V gene. This CDR3 spans 14 amino acids. Trimming removed 1 base at V and 4 bases at J, with 11 bases between. DNA of the CDR3: TGCGCCAGCAGCTTGATGCCAGCCCCAGAGACCCAGTACTTC. Residues: CASSLMPAPETQYF.

This rearrangement joins TRBV7-9 to TRBJ2-1, with 9 bases fitting TRBD2. The CDR3 sequence is 12 residues long. Germline CDR1 is SEHNR and CDR2 is FQNEAQ (reference sequence). The J segment lost 10 bases and the V segment lost 4 bases, leaving 2 bases of the junction unmatched. This CDR3 reads CASSSLAGEQFF. CDR3 sequence (DNA): TGTGCCAGCAGCTCCCTAGCGGGAGAGCAGTTCTTC.

Of note for this clonotype: Sequence at one end of the junction differs from germline and may be a read error. CDR3 protein: CSARGRDSHGGSRYERYF. CDR3 nucleotides: TGCAGTGCTAGAGGACGGGACTCACATGGCGGGAGTAGATACGAGCGGTACTTC. This chain connects TRBV20-1 to TRBJ2-7; 7 bases map to TRBD2. From germline, CDR1 is DFQATT and CDR2 SNEGSKA (reference sequence). CDR3 length: 18 residues.

DNA of the CDR3: TGCAGTGCTAGAGGGATCGCGGGTGGTAGCGGGCCCCCGCAGTTCTTC. This gives the protein CSARGIAGGSGPPQFF. The chain employs TRBV20-1 and TRBJ2-1, with 7 bases lining up with TRBD2. Trimming took 1 base from V and 12 from J; bases not matched to a gene: 18. This CDR3 contains 16 residues. Germline V gene data show CDR1 as DFQATT and CDR2 as SNEGSKA (reference sequence).

This clonotype was counted between two and nine times. This chain uses TRBV29-1 with TRBJ2-7; TRBD2 matches at 9 bases. V lost 4 bases and J lost 3; bases outside the gene matches: 7. Germline V gene data show CDR1 as SQVTM and CDR2 as ANQGSEA. This CDR3 comprises 14 residues. The CDR3: CSVGSSGNRYEQYF. CDR3 DNA: TGCAGCGTTGGGTCTAGCGGGAATCGCTACGAGCAGTACTTC.

In its sample, this clonotype was seen a few times. This chain connects TRBV11-2 to TRBJ2-3, with 12 bases matching TRBD2. Germline-derived CDR1 and CDR2 are SGHAT and FQNNGV. V lost 3 bases, J lost 1 base, and 2 bases stayed unmatched. The CDR3 extends over 16 amino acids. Here the CDR3 reads CASSFLAGGGTDTQYF. The CDR3, as DNA: TGTGCCAGCAGCTTTCTAGCGGGAGGGGGCACAGATACGCAGTATTTT. Filled out from reference TRBV11-2 and TRBJ2-3, the complete variable domain reads EAGVAQSPRYKIIEKRQSVAFWCNPISGHATLYWYQQILGQGPKLLIQFQNNGVVDDSQLPKDRFSAERLKGVDSTLKIQPAKLEDSAVYLCASSFLAGGGTDTQYFGPGTRLTVL.

Many counts were recorded for this clonotype. One end of the junction fails to match germline, which may point to a read error. The rearrangement links TRBV20-1 to TRBJ2-5; TRBD1 matches at 7 bases. The CDR3 is 12 residues long. Looked up from germline, CDR1 is DFQATT and CDR2 is SNEGSKA (reference sequence). In DNA form, the CDR3 reads TGCAGCGCTAGACAGGGCGGGGAGACCCAGTACTTC. Its translation is CSARQGGETQYF.

This clonotype was detected once. The chain joins TRBV3-1 to TRBJ2-7; 7 bases are shared with TRBD2. The trim removed 5 bases at V and 4 bases at J, leaving 11 bases unmatched. CDR1 and CDR2 (germline): LGHDT, YNNKEL (reference sequence). This CDR3 region has 15 residues. The CDR3 bases are TGTGCCAGCAGCTTAGGGGAGGGAGTTGAGTACGAGCAGTACTTC. It codes for CASSLGEGVEYEQYF.

J is TRBJ2-3 and V is TRBV5-1; 9 bases are shared with TRBD2. Germline V gene lookup returns CDR1 SGHRS and CDR2 YFSETQ. The CDR3 is 18 residues long. The junction had 14 bases not matched to a gene; V was cut back by 0 bases and J by 6 bases. CDR3 sequence: CASSLGGRAPRVSDTQYF. CDR3 nucleotides: TGCGCCAGCAGCTTGGGCGGGAGGGCCCCCCGTGTTTCGGATACGCAGTATTTT.

This chain links TRBV15 with TRBJ2-7, with 14 bases lining up with TRBD2. The CDR3 covers 21 residues. Germline CDR1 is LNHNV and CDR2 is YYDKDF (reference sequence). Trimming at V came to 0 bases and at J to 4 bases, leaving 17 bases not matched to a gene. CDR3 loop: CATSRERGLGLAGEVAYEQYF. DNA of the CDR3: TGTGCCACCAGCAGAGAAAGGGGCCTGGGACTAGCGGGAGAAGTAGCTTACGAGCAGTACTTC.

At least ten counts were recorded for this clonotype. V gene TRBV3-1 combines with J gene TRBJ1-1, with D hard to call. V lost 2 bases to trimming and J lost 11 bases, with 9 bases between them. Germline V CDR1 and CDR2: LGHDT, YNNKEL (reference sequence). The CDR3 has 11 amino acids. The DNA of the CDR3 is TGTGCCAGCAGCCAAAGAGGTGAGGCTTTCTTT. Translated: CASSQRGEAFF.

The rearrangement links TRBV20-1 to TRBJ1-4, with D tentatively TRBD1 (5 bases). CDR1 is DFQATT and CDR2 is SNEGSKA in the germline V gene (reference sequence). Trimming removed 5 bases at V and 0 bases at J, with 13 bases between. This CDR3 comprises 15 residues. CDR3 protein: CSAGGAGATNEKLFF. The CDR3 DNA sequence: TGCAGTGCTGGGGGTGCAGGTGCAACTAATGAAAAACTGTTTTTT.

This chain links TRBV30 with TRBJ1-1; TRBD1 is a possible D gene (5 bases). The CDR3 loop spans 12 amino acids. Trimming left V 4 bases short and J 2 bases short, with 8 bases between. Germline CDR1 GTSNPN, CDR2 SVGIG (reference sequence). The CDR3 loop is CAWTGINTEAFF. The CDR3 bases are TGTGCCTGGACAGGGATTAACACTGAAGCTTTCTTT.

The chain is built from TRBV5-1 and TRBJ1-1; no reliable D call. Germline CDR1 is SGHRS and CDR2 is YFSETQ. V lost 0 bases to trimming and J lost 0 bases, with 9 bases between them. The CDR3 runs to 15 residues. The DNA for the CDR3 is TGCGCCAGCAGCTTGGATGGACGGCTGAACACTGAAGCTTTCTTT. Translating it yields CASSLDGRLNTEAFF.

This clonotype has only one observation. V is TRBV29-1 and J is TRBJ1-2, with D possibly TRBD1 on 5 matching bases. V was shortened by 1 base and J by 0 bases, with 12 bases between the two germline ends. Germline values: CDR1 SQVTM, CDR2 ANQGSEA. CDR3 length: 15 amino acids. In DNA form, the CDR3 reads TGCAGCGTTGAAGGAACGGACAAGTCTAACTATGGCTACACCTTC. Its protein is CSVEGTDKSNYGYTF.

The rearrangement joins TRBV28 to TRBJ1-2, with D tentatively TRBD1 (5 bases). The CDR3 has 11 residues. Germline values: CDR1 MDHEN, CDR2 SYDVKM. DNA of the CDR3: TGTCGTTCAGGGTCGGGCTATGGCTACACCTTC. Protein: CRSGSGYGYTF.

The chain uses TRBV7-2 and TRBJ2-1; 15 bases match TRBD2. Germline values: CDR1 SGHTA, CDR2 FQGNSA. V trimming: 3 bases; J trimming: 6 bases; junction bases outside the gene matches: 12. The CDR3 runs to 19 residues. CDR3 amino acids: CASSFPRTSGRAFSNEQFF. Here the CDR3 DNA reads TGTGCCAGCAGCTTCCCACGGACTAGCGGGAGGGCCTTTAGCAATGAGCAGTTCTTC.

The CDR3 DNA reads as TGTGCCAGCAGCTTAGGGGGAGCCCCTAGCGAGCAGTACTTC. It yields the protein CASSLGGAPSEQYF. The chain links TRBV13 to TRBJ2-7; D perhaps matches TRBD2 (5 bases). CDR1 is PRHDT, CDR2 FYEKMQ, per germline (reference sequence). V lost 0 bases to trimming and J lost 6 bases, with 12 bases between them. The CDR3 is made up of 14 amino acids.

The chain employs TRBV20-1 and TRBJ2-2; 10 bases agree with TRBD2. J was trimmed by 7 bases and V by 3 bases; bases with no gene match: 11. The CDR3 spans 16 residues. CDR1 is DFQATT, CDR2 SNEGSKA, per germline (reference sequence). The CDR3 region has the DNA TGCAGTGCTAGGAAGGGAGCGGGAGGGCCGGACGGGGAGCTGTTTTTT. Translation gives CSARKGAGGPDGELFF.

About this clonotype: Germline is not matched at one junction end, which may reflect a read error. The chain links TRBV20-1 to TRBJ2-5, with a possible D match to TRBD2 (6 bases). Germline CDR1 reads DFQATT; CDR2 reads SNEGSKA (reference sequence). The CDR3 is 18 residues long. The CDR3 spells CSARGWSNGRQYQATQYF. The CDR3 DNA reads TGCAGTGCTAGAGGCTGGTCTAACGGGAGACAGTACCAAGCGACCCAGTACTTC.

This clonotype appeared many times. V usage is TRBV11-3 and J usage is TRBJ1-1; 7 bases align to TRBD1. The CDR3 runs 14 residues. The trim removed 3 bases at V and 3 bases at J, leaving 4 bases unmatched. Germline CDR1 reads SGHNT; CDR2 reads YENEEA. In nucleotides, the CDR3 is TGTGCCAGCAGCTTCATTGACAGGGACACTGAAGCTTTCTTT. It translates to CASSFIDRDTEAFF.

This clonotype was detected ten times or more. The chain employs TRBV11-2 and TRBJ2-1, with 7 bases that match TRBD2. Germline CDR1 reads SGHAT; CDR2 reads FQNNGV. The ends lost 5 bases at V and 8 bases at J; junction bases unmatched: 9. The CDR3 contains 14 residues. CDR3 loop: CASSPERLAHEQFF. CDR3 sequence (DNA): TGTGCCAGCAGCCCAGAGCGACTAGCCCATGAGCAGTTCTTC.

This clonotype was seen more than once but under ten times. This chain links TRBV29-1 with TRBJ2-1, with TRBD2 matching 7 bases. The V and J ends lost 1 base and 9 bases, in that order; junction bases with no gene match: 3. The CDR3 is made up of 12 amino acids. The germline V gene encodes CDR1 SQVTM and CDR2 ANQGSEA. Here the CDR3 DNA reads TGCAGCGTTGAAGTTAGCGGGCTTGAGCAGTTCTTC. It is translated as CSVEVSGLEQFF.

This clonotype has a count of ten or more. Here the CDR3 reads CASSFGQNTEAFF. The CDR3, as DNA: TGTGCCAGCAGTTTCGGCCAGAACACTGAAGCTTTCTTT. The chain has TRBV28 and TRBJ1-1; D gene unclear. V lost 3 bases and J 1 base, leaving 6 bases between the germline ends. CDR1 and CDR2 from the germline V gene are MDHEN and SYDVKM. CDR3 length: 13 amino acids.

V and J are TRBV5-1 and TRBJ2-3; 13 bases are a match to TRBD2. CDR1 SGHRS and CDR2 YFSETQ come from the germline V gene. V lost 7 bases to trimming and J lost 3 bases; unmatched junction nucleotides: 8. There are 16 residues in the CDR3. The DNA for the CDR3 is TGCGCCAGCTCAACGGGACTAGCGGGAAATACAGATACGCAGTATTTT. Translating it yields CASSTGLAGNTDTQYF.